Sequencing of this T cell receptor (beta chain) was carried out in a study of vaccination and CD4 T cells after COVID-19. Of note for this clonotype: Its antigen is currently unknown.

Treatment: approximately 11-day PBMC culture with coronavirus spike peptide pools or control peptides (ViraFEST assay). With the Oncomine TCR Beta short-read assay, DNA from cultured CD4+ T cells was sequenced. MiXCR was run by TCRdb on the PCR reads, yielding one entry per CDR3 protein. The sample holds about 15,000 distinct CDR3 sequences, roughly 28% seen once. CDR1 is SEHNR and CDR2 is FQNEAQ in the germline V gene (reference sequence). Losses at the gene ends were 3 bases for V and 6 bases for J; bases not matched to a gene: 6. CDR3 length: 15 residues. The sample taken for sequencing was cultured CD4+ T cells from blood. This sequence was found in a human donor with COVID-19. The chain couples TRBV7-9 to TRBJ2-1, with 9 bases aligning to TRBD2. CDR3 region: CASSFLAGYFNEQFF. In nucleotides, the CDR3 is TGTGCCAGCAGCTTTCTAGCGGGGTACTTCAATGAGCAGTTCTTC. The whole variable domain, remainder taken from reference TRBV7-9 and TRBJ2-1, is DTGVSQNPRHKITKRGQNVTFRCDPISEHNRLYWYRQTLGQGPEFLTYFQNEAQLEKSRLLSDRFSAERPKGSFSTLEIQRTEQGDSAMYLCASSFLAGYFNEQFFGPGTRLTVL.